These 13 T cell receptor beta chains came from one sample sequenced in a study of blood T cell repertoires in COVID-19. Profiling relied on immunoSEQ multiplex PCR, and the TCRdb table lists in-frame clones only, not all of them. The sample contains around 370,000 clones, roughly 89% of which appear only once. Sequencing was carried out using peripheral blood. The receptors originated from a woman under 30 who had recovered from COVID-19.

The genes are TRBV11-3 and TRBJ1-1, with 7 bases fitting TRBD1. Germline V gene data show CDR1 as SGHNT and CDR2 as YENEEA. Unmatched junction bases numbered 8, after V lost 2 bases and J lost 5 bases. CDR3 length: 15 amino acids. The DNA for the CDR3 is TGTGCCAGCAGCTTAATTAAGGGGGCTAGGACTGAAGCTTTCTTT. It is translated as CASSLIKGARTEAFF.

This clone appeared a single time. This sequence joins TRBV3-1 (or the pseudogene TRBV3-2) and TRBJ1-1; possible D gene TRBD1, 6 bases. This CDR3 has 16 amino acids. Per germline, CDR1 LGHDT and CDR2 YNNKEL (reference sequence). Trimming pared 2 bases from V and 1 base from J, leaving 14 bases between. CDR3 bases: TGTGCCAGCAGCCAACAAGGGAAGGGGGAGAACACTGAAGCTTTCTTT. It codes for CASSQQGKGENTEAFF.

This rearrangement joins TRBV27 to TRBJ2-1; 7 nucleotides align to TRBD2. V was pared by 6 bases and J by 15 bases, with 14 bases of the junction left unmatched. Germline CDR1 reads MNHEY; CDR2 reads SMNVEV (reference sequence). The CDR3 runs 13 residues. The CDR3 here is CASSPLGAGRGFF. CDR3 DNA: TGTGCCAGCAGCCCCTTGGGAGCGGGAAGGGGGTTCTTC.

The gene calls are TRBV6-5 and TRBJ1-1; tentative D call: TRBD1 (5 bases). Between the trimmed V and J ends, which lost 6 bases and 1 base, there was a span of 9 bases. The germline V gene has CDR1 MNHEY and CDR2 SVGAGI. The CDR3 has 13 amino acids. The CDR3 loop reads CASRSQGNTEAFF. CDR3 DNA sequence: TGTGCCAGCAGGTCTCAGGGGAACACTGAAGCTTTCTTT.

The rearrangement joins TRBV5-6 to TRBJ2-5, with 9 bases identical to TRBD2. Germline V gene sequence: CDR1 SGHDT, CDR2 YYEEEE. V lost 5 bases and J lost 5; bases outside the gene matches: 10. This CDR3 has 15 amino acids. The CDR3 DNA sequence: TGTGCCAGCAGAGCCCTGCGGGAGGGCCGGGAGACCCAGTACTTC. Translating it yields CASRALREGRETQYF.

The V call is TRBV24-1, the J call TRBJ1-2; D may be TRBD1 (6 bases). CDR1 KGHDR and CDR2 SFDVKD come from the germline V gene. The CDR3 is 13 amino acids. V dropped 2 bases and J dropped 6 bases, with 9 bases sitting between them. The CDR3 here is CATSDWTDDGYTF. In nucleotides, the CDR3 is TGTGCCACCAGTGATTGGACAGATGATGGCTACACCTTC.

This sequence joins TRBV27 and TRBJ1-5; 11 positions match TRBD1. CDR3 size: 19 residues. J gave up 1 base and V 6 bases, and 14 bases lay outside the gene matches. Per the germline V gene, CDR1 is MNHEY and CDR2 is SMNVEV (reference sequence). Written as DNA, the CDR3 is TGTGCCAGCAGCTCCAGAAGGACAGGGGGCGATGGAAGCAATCAGCCCCAGCATTTT. It specifies CASSSRRTGGDGSNQPQHF.

This clone turned up a few times. This chain joins TRBV5-6 and TRBJ2-7, with 8 bases lining up with TRBD1. Per germline, CDR1 SGHDT and CDR2 YYEEEE. The CDR3 covers 16 residues. Germline trimming cut 0 bases from V and 2 bases from J; bases unmatched to any gene: 7. CDR3 coding DNA: TGTGCCAGCAGCTTGGCACAGGGGGTTAGCACCTACGAGCAGTACGTC. This encodes CASSLAQGVSTYEQYV.

The CDR3, as DNA: TGTGCCAGCAGTCGGGCGGGGGCCAGCTCCTATGGCTACACCTTC. Translating gives CASSRAGASSYGYTF. The gene calls are TRBV27 and TRBJ1-2; a weak D match, TRBD1 (6 bases). CDR3 length equals 15 residues. The V and J ends lost 5 bases and 4 bases respectively, with 17 bases between them. Germline CDR1 MNHEY, CDR2 SMNVEV (reference sequence).

The chain links TRBV6-2 or TRBV6-3 to TRBJ1-5; TRBD1 matches 11 bases. V lost 4 bases to trimming and J lost 1 base; unmatched junction nucleotides: 9. Per the germline V gene, CDR1 is MNHEY and CDR2 is SVGEGT. The CDR3 length is 18 residues. The CDR3 loop reads CASSSRTGGLKSNQPQHF. The CDR3 DNA reads as TGTGCCAGCAGTTCCAGGACAGGGGGCCTTAAGAGCAATCAGCCCCAGCATTTT.

V usage is TRBV10-3 and J usage is TRBJ1-4; 7 bases are shared with TRBD1. Germline loops: CDR1 ENHRY, CDR2 SYGVKD. With V trimmed by 2 bases and J by 6 bases, 12 bases remained unmatched. This CDR3 comprises 17 residues. The CDR3: CAISEKQGRRPYEKLFF. For the CDR3, the DNA is TGTGCCATCAGTGAGAAACAGGGGCGGAGACCCTATGAAAAACTGTTTTTT.

The CDR3 DNA is TGTGCCAGCAGTTACTCGAGTGGGACAGTGAACACTGAAGCTTTCTTT. Translating gives CASSYSSGTVNTEAFF. The chain has TRBV6-2 or TRBV6-3 and TRBJ1-1, with 7 bases identical to TRBD1. CDR1 and CDR2 (germline): MNHEY, SVGEGT. V dropped 0 bases and J dropped 0; count of bases not matched to a gene: 4. The CDR3 is 16 residues long.

V is TRBV7-9 and J is TRBJ1-4; the D gene is possibly TRBD1 (5 bases). The CDR3 loop spans 16 amino acids. From germline, CDR1 is SEHNR and CDR2 FQNEAQ (reference sequence). V was shortened by 0 bases and J by 5 bases, with 13 bases between the two germline ends. The CDR3 region is CASSLALGEENEKLFF. The CDR3 DNA is TGTGCCAGCAGCTTAGCTCTGGGGGAGGAGAATGAAAAACTGTTTTTT.